These 25 T cell receptor beta chains originate from one sample sequenced in a study of blood T cell repertoires in COVID-19. Clones were sequenced by immunoSEQ multiplex PCR, and TCRdb holds only the in-frame ones, with some missing. The sample lists about 120,000 clones; about 78% were seen once. Sequenced sample: peripheral blood. These receptors all stem from a man aged 70 or older with acute or convalescent COVID-19.

The V and J genes are TRBV7-6 and TRBJ1-4; 9 bases fit TRBD1. Losses at the gene ends were 5 bases for V and 8 bases for J; bases not matched to a gene: 6. Germline V gives CDR1 SGHVS, CDR2 FNYEAQ. This CDR3 spans 14 amino acids. CDR3 DNA sequence: TGTGCCAGCAGCAAACAGGGGGCAAGGGAAAAACTGTTTTTT. Its translation is CASSKQGAREKLFF.

This clone was seen only once. The rearrangement links TRBV30 to TRBJ2-1, with 8 bases lining up with TRBD2. V was clipped by 6 bases and J by 4 bases; unmatched bases: 8. Germline CDR1 GTSNPN, CDR2 SVGIG (reference sequence). The CDR3 totals 14 residues. The CDR3 loop reads CACYGGAWYNEQFF. Here the CDR3 DNA reads TGTGCCTGCTACGGGGGGGCCTGGTACAATGAGCAGTTCTTC.

The chain employs TRBV5-1 and TRBJ1-6; unclear D gene. Trimming removed 0 bases at V and 7 bases at J, with 8 bases between. In germline, CDR1 is SGHRS, CDR2 YFSETQ. This CDR3 spans 14 amino acids. The CDR3 sequence is CASSLESINSPLHF. The CDR3 coding sequence is TGCGCCAGCAGCTTGGAGTCTATAAATTCACCCCTCCACTTT. The full variable domain, completed using reference TRBV5-1 and TRBJ1-6, is KAGVTQTPRYLIKTRGQQVTLSCSPISGHRSVSWYQQTPGQGLQFLFEYFSETQRNKGNFPGRFSGRQFSNSRSEMNVSTLELGDSALYLCASSLESINSPLHFGNGTRLTVT.

The J gene is TRBJ1-2, the V gene TRBV9, with D perhaps matching TRBD1 (6 bases). CDR1 is SGDLS and CDR2 is YYNGEE in the germline V gene. CDR3 size: 12 residues. The V gene lost 4 bases and the J gene lost 8 bases, with 12 bases spanning the gap. The CDR3 DNA reads as TGTGCCAGCAGCCCATGGACAGACGGCTACACCTTC. Protein: CASSPWTDGYTF.

V gene TRBV5-1 combines with J gene TRBJ2-5; a weak D match, TRBD2 (6 bases). Deletions cut 0 bases from V and 2 bases from J, with 11 bases between. Germline V gene data show CDR1 as SGHRS and CDR2 as YFSETQ. The CDR3 has 15 residues. DNA of the CDR3: TGCGCCAGCAGCTTGGGCCGCGGGGTTCAAGAGACCCAGTACTTC. Translation: CASSLGRGVQETQYF. Together with reference TRBV5-1 and TRBJ2-5, the CDR3 gives the full variable domain: KAGVTQTPRYLIKTRGQQVTLSCSPISGHRSVSWYQQTPGQGLQFLFEYFSETQRNKGNFPGRFSGRQFSNSRSEMNVSTLELGDSALYLCASSLGRGVQETQYFGPGTRLLVL.

The V gene is TRBV19, the J gene TRBJ1-6; a possible D gene is TRBD1 (6 bases). V dropped 5 bases and J dropped 10 bases, with 18 bases sitting between them. The length of the CDR3 is 15 residues. Germline V gives CDR1 LNHDA, CDR2 SQIVND (reference sequence). The CDR3 DNA sequence: TGTGCCAGTAGTGACCCAGGGGTAATTCGGTCACCCCTCCACTTT. Translating it yields CASSDPGVIRSPLHF.

The DNA of the CDR3 is TGTGCCAGCAGCTTGGCGCGGGGCGGCGAGAATCAGCCCCAGCATTTT. As protein: CASSLARGGENQPQHF. V is TRBV5-5 and J is TRBJ1-5, with D maybe TRBD1 (5 bases). The germline gives CDR1 SGHKS, CDR2 YYEKEE (reference sequence). V was pared by 0 bases and J by 4 bases, with 14 bases between. CDR3 length: 16 residues.

J is TRBJ2-5 and V is TRBV7-2, with TRBD1 matching 11 bases. V trimming: 6 bases; J trimming: 5 bases; junction bases outside the gene matches: 8. The CDR3 covers 15 residues. Germline V gene sequence: CDR1 SGHTA, CDR2 FQGNSA. As DNA, the CDR3 is TGTGCCAGCAGGCGACGGACAGGGGGCGGGGAGACCCAGTACTTC. It specifies CASRRRTGGGETQYF.

This chain links TRBV5-1 with TRBJ1-4; TRBD1 matches 7 bases. The V and J ends lost 5 bases and 4 bases, in that order; junction bases with no gene match: 5. Germline lookup yields CDR1 SGHRS and CDR2 YFSETQ. CDR3 length: 14 amino acids. Here the CDR3 DNA reads TGCGCCAGCAGTCGGACAGGCAATAATGAAAAACTGTTTTTT. Translation gives CASSRTGNNEKLFF. The full variable domain, its missing parts supplied by reference TRBV5-1 and TRBJ1-4, is KAGVTQTPRYLIKTRGQQVTLSCSPISGHRSVSWYQQTPGQGLQFLFEYFSETQRNKGNFPGRFSGRQFSNSRSEMNVSTLELGDSALYLCASSRTGNNEKLFFGSGTQLSVL.

This clone came up a few times. The rearrangement uses TRBV6-4 and TRBJ1-1; 8 bases line up with TRBD1. The length of the CDR3 is 14 residues. The J segment lost 0 bases and the V segment lost 4 bases, leaving 1 base of the junction unmatched. Germline values: CDR1 MRHNA, CDR2 SNTAGT. The CDR3 sequence is CASSAGGVNTEAFF. The CDR3 DNA is TGTGCCAGCAGTGCAGGGGGCGTGAACACTGAAGCTTTCTTT.

The chain employs TRBV3-1 (or the pseudogene TRBV3-2) and TRBJ2-5; 9 bases align to TRBD1. Germline CDR1 LGHDT, CDR2 YNNKEL (reference sequence). Trimming took 3 bases from V and 7 from J; bases not matched to a gene: 6. This CDR3 is 14 amino acids long. The CDR3 is CASSQRDRAGTQYF. The CDR3, as DNA: TGTGCCAGCAGCCAGAGGGACAGGGCTGGGACCCAGTACTTC.

The chain joins TRBV19 to TRBJ1-5, with 9 bases fitting TRBD1. Trimming cost V 5 bases and J 7 bases; bases outside gene matches: 3. There are 13 residues in the CDR3. CDR1 LNHDA and CDR2 SQIVND come from the germline V gene (reference sequence). Here the CDR3 DNA reads TGTGCCAGTAGTGGGACAGGGAGACAGCCCCAGCATTTT. Translation gives CASSGTGRQPQHF.

The V gene is TRBV6-4, the J gene TRBJ2-1; 11 bases are a match to TRBD2. The CDR3 is made up of 14 amino acids. CDR1 and CDR2 from the germline V gene are MRHNA and SNTAGT. V lost 3 bases, J lost 12 bases, and 7 bases stayed unmatched. The chain's CDR3 is CASSEGSGGAPQFF. The DNA for the CDR3 is TGTGCCAGCAGTGAGGGTAGCGGGGGGGCTCCGCAGTTCTTC.

V is TRBV3-1 (or the pseudogene TRBV3-2) and J is TRBJ1-2; the D is unclear. The V and J ends lost 4 bases and 8 bases respectively, with 11 bases between them. Germline V gives CDR1 LGHDT, CDR2 YNNKEL (reference sequence). The CDR3 loop spans 12 amino acids. CDR3 sequence: CASSPSGVGYTF. CDR3 DNA: TGTGCCAGCAGCCCCTCCGGGGTCGGCTACACCTTC.

This clone was counted between two and nine times. The genes are TRBV5-4 and TRBJ1-1; D remains ambiguous. The germline V and J ends were trimmed by 2 bases and 0 bases, with 5 bases remaining between them. Germline CDR1 and CDR2: SGHNT and YYREEE (reference sequence). CDR3 length: 13 amino acids. The CDR3 DNA follows: TGTGCCAGCAGCTTCTACGTGAACACTGAAGCTTTCTTT. It translates to CASSFYVNTEAFF.

This clone was seen more than once but under ten times. The rearrangement links TRBV21-1 to TRBJ1-4. TRBV21-1 is given as a pseudogene. CDR3 length: 17 residues. Here the CDR3 DNA reads TGTGCCAGCAGCAAAGGCCCGAGAGACTGGCTCGCTGAAAAACTGTTTTTT. This gives the protein CASSKGPRDWLAEKLFF.

The V and J genes are TRBV29-1 and TRBJ1-1; D unclear. The CDR3 extends over 13 amino acids. Trimming removed 7 bases from V and 1 base from J, with 13 bases in between. The V gene's germline CDR1 is SQVTM and CDR2 ANQGSEA. CDR3 in DNA: TGCAGCGCCGGGGAGTGGGAGAACACTGAAGCTTTCTTT. It is translated as CSAGEWENTEAFF. The variable domain in full, with the rest retrieved from reference TRBV29-1 and TRBJ1-1, is SAVISQKPSRDICQRGTSLTIQCQVDSQVTMMFWYRQQPGQSLTLIATANQGSEATYESGFVIDKFPISRPNLTFSTLTVSNMSPEDSSIYLCSAGEWENTEAFFGQGTRLTVV.

The rearrangement joins TRBV7-8 to TRBJ2-5; 7 bases are a match to TRBD1. This CDR3 contains 16 residues. J gave up 2 bases and V 1 base, and 7 bases lay outside the gene matches. The germline V gene encodes CDR1 SGHVS and CDR2 FQNEAQ. In nucleotides, the CDR3 is TGTGCCAGCAGCTTAGATGACAGGGCCCTACAAGAGACCCAGTACTTC. As protein: CASSLDDRALQETQYF.

This clone has a single count. This chain joins TRBV7-8 and TRBJ2-2, with D perhaps matching TRBD2 (6 bases). The CDR3 extends over 13 amino acids. The V gene lost 5 bases and the J gene lost 4 bases, with 8 bases spanning the gap. Germline CDR1 and CDR2: SGHVS and FQNEAQ. The CDR3 nucleotides read TGTGCCAGCAGCGGGGGGAGCACCGGGGAGCTGTTTTTT. This encodes CASSGGSTGELFF.

V and J are TRBV11-3 and TRBJ2-7, with D perhaps TRBD2 (5 bases). Germline CDR1 SGHNT, CDR2 YENEEA. This CDR3 contains 15 residues. The V end lost 4 bases, the J end lost 3 bases, and 16 bases lay between the germline ends. The CDR3 DNA follows: TGTGCCAGCAGCTCCACCCCCGTGGGAGACTACGAGCAGTACTTC. Amino acid sequence: CASSSTPVGDYEQYF.

This clone was recorded a few times. The chain recombines TRBV19 with TRBJ1-1, with D unclear. Germline V lookup: CDR1 LNHDA, CDR2 SQIVND (reference sequence). The CDR3 loop spans 14 amino acids. Trimming took off 3 bases at V and 1 base at J, with 9 bases between the two ends. In nucleotides, the CDR3 is TGTGCCAGTAGTATGGAAAGGAGGAACACTGAAGCTTTCTTT. As protein: CASSMERRNTEAFF. The entire variable domain, with the rest obtained from reference TRBV19 and TRBJ1-1, is as follows: DGGITQSPKYLFRKEGQNVTLSCEQNLNHDAMYWYRQDPGQGLRLIYYSQIVNDFQKGDIAEGYSVSREKKESFPLTVTSAQKNPTAFYLCASSMERRNTEAFFGQGTRLTVV.

The CDR3 is CAISEPDRAAYNEQFF. Here the CDR3 DNA reads TGTGCCATCAGTGAGCCCGACAGGGCAGCTTACAATGAGCAGTTCTTC. This chain connects TRBV10-3 to TRBJ2-1; 7 bases map to TRBD1. Germline assignment: CDR1 ENHRY and CDR2 SYGVKD. CDR3 length equals 16 residues. The V segment lost 2 bases and the J segment 4 bases; nucleotides outside the gene matches: 8.

CDR3 nucleotide sequence: TGTGCCAGCAGCCAAGATGGCCTGTATGGCTACACCTTC. Translation gives CASSQDGLYGYTF. V and J are TRBV4-2 and TRBJ1-2; D is unresolved. In germline, CDR1 is LGHNA, CDR2 YNFKEQ. With 0 bases removed from V and 5 bases from J, the gap between germline ends came to 7 bases. The CDR3 has 13 amino acids.

The CDR3: CASSLKGQGARTGELFF. In DNA form, the CDR3 reads TGTGCCAGCAGCTTAAAGGGACAGGGGGCTCGGACCGGGGAGCTGTTTTTT. This chain connects TRBV7-9 to TRBJ2-2; 12 nucleotides match TRBD1. V was pared by 2 bases and J by 5 bases, with 6 bases of the junction left unmatched. CDR3 size: 17 residues. CDR1 SEHNR and CDR2 FQNEAQ come from the germline V gene (reference sequence).

The V and J genes are TRBV24-1 and TRBJ2-7, with D tentatively TRBD1 (5 bases). This CDR3 has 13 residues. CDR1 KGHDR and CDR2 SFDVKD come from the germline V gene. V was pared by 9 bases and J by 6 bases, with 17 bases between. Here the CDR3 DNA reads TGTGCCACCTCGCAGGGAAGTATTCCCGAGCAGTACTTC. This encodes CATSQGSIPEQYF.